A selection of T cell receptor beta chains follows, all from one sample in a study of CD8+CD57+ T cells in acquired aplastic anemia. TCRdb recomputed calls from the reads with MiXCR, one row per CDR3 protein. The sample records 90,000 to 150,000 distinct CDR3 sequences, 55% to 60% being singletons. The material sequenced was sorted CD4+, CD8+, or CD8+CD57+ T cells (not recorded which) from PBMCs. The receptors were gathered from a human donor with aplastic anemia. Each CDR3 is given with its conserved first and last residue. D genes are given only for firm matches. Size values are once, few and many counts, or a class for expanded clones, and some rows have none.

abundance	d_gene	v_gene	j_gene	CDR3nt	CDR3aa
NA	NA	TRBV9	TRBJ2-1	TGTGCCAGCAGCGCTGACTTGAGCTCCTACAATGAGCAGTTCTTC	CASSADLSSYNEQFF
many	NA	TRBV19	TRBJ2-7	TGTGCCAGTAGTATGGTCCCGGCTTACTACGAGCAGTACTTC	CASSMVPAYYEQYF
NA	NA	TRBV25-1	TRBJ1-1	TGTGCCAGCAGACCGGAGGGCCCTGAAGCTTTCTTT	CASRPEGPEAFF
many	NA	TRBV7-9	TRBJ2-7	TGTGCCAGCCAAAGGGGTGCCTTCGAGCAGTACTTC	CASQRGAFEQYF
NA	NA	TRBV29-1	TRBJ2-7	TGCAGCGTAATGTGGCTAGCGAGGCCGTACGAGCAGTACTTC	CSVMWLARPYEQYF
many	TRBD2	TRBV7-8	TRBJ2-3	TGTGCCAGCAGCTTAGGACTAGCGGGAGTATCGGATACGCAGTATTTT	CASSLGLAGVSDTQYF
NA	NA	TRBV25-1	TRBJ1-2	TGTGCCAGCAGTGAATATACGGACCTCTATGGCTACACCTTC	CASSEYTDLYGYTF
NA	NA	TRBV12-3/TRBV12-4	TRBJ1-4	TGTGCCAGCAGGACTATGCGTAATGAAAAACTGTTTTTT	CASRTMRNEKLFF
few	NA	TRBV20-1	TRBJ2-7	TGCAGTGCTAGAGACGGCAGGTCCTACGAGCAGTACTTC	CSARDGRSYEQYF
NA	NA	TRBV20-1	TRBJ2-7	TGCAGTGTCGGCCCCCAGGCCGCCTACGAGCAGTACTTC	CSVGPQAAYEQYF
NA	NA	TRBV24-1	TRBJ1-2	TGTGCCACCAGTGATCTCGACATCCCCTATGGCTACACCTTC	CATSDLDIPYGYTF
NA	NA	TRBV20-1	TRBJ2-7	TGCAGTGCTAGTGGGGACTCCTACGAGCAGTACTTC	CSASGDSYEQYF
NA	NA	TRBV11-2	TRBJ2-1	TGTGCCAGCAAGAAGGAGGCCAACAATGAGCAGTTCTTC	CASKKEANNEQFF
NA	NA	TRBV20-1	TRBJ1-6	TGCAGTGCTAGTGAGGGTGCGTCGGGGTCACCCCTCCACTTT	CSASEGASGSPLHF
NA	NA	TRBV24-1	TRBJ2-1	TGTGCCACCAGTGACCCACTAGCAAATGAGCAGTTCTTC	CATSDPLANEQFF
once	NA	TRBV24-1	TRBJ1-2	TGTGCCACCAGTCCGTGGGGGGTCTGGGGCTACACCTTC	CATSPWGVWGYTF
few	TRBD1	TRBV29-1	TRBJ1-2	TGCAGCGTCACAGGGGGCGACTATGGCTACACCTTC	CSVTGGDYGYTF
once	TRBD2	TRBV7-6	TRBJ2-1	TGTGCTAGCAGCTTCCTACTAGCGGGGCGATCTATCAATGAGCAGTTCTTC	CASSFLLAGRSINEQFF
NA	NA	TRBV19	TRBJ1-2	TGTGCCAGTATCGGAACAGGGTACTATGGCTACACCTTC	CASIGTGYYGYTF
NA	NA	TRBV4-2	TRBJ2-6	TGTGCCAGCAGCCAAGATAGGGCGGCTGATGGTGCAACTTTC	CASSQDRAADGATF
NA	TRBD1	TRBV20-1	TRBJ2-7	TGCAGTGCTCGGAGGACAGGGGGTGGAGAGCAGTACTTC	CSARRTGGGEQYF
NA	NA	TRBV24-1	TRBJ1-2	TGTGCCACCAGTGATTTGCTACACTTCTACACCTTC	CATSDLLHFYTF
many	TRBD1	TRBV9	TRBJ2-3	TGTGCCAGCAGCATCCTGACAGGGCTGGCGGATACGCAGTATTTT	CASSILTGLADTQYF
NA	NA	TRBV27	TRBJ1-2	TGTGCCAGCAGTTTAGGGTCGGGGGGCTACACCTTC	CASSLGSGGYTF
NA	TRBD2	TRBV10-3	TRBJ2-3	TGTGCCATCAGTGTGCAAGCGGGGGGCCCGCCGGATACGCAGTATTTT	CAISVQAGGPPDTQYF
once	NA	TRBV7-6	TRBJ2-3	TGTGCCAGCAGCTCTCGGGGGATGAGCACAGATACGCAGTATTTT	CASSSRGMSTDTQYF
NA	TRBD2	TRBV9	TRBJ2-5	TGTGCCAGCAGCATCGGGACTAGCGGGACCCAAGAGGCCCAGTACTTC	CASSIGTSGTQEAQYF
NA	TRBD1	TRBV15	TRBJ2-7	TGTGCCACCAGTAGAGGGACAGGGATTTACGAGCAGTACTTC	CATSRGTGIYEQYF
few	NA	TRBV10-2	TRBJ1-1	TGCGCCAGCAGACAGACGAACACTGAAGCTTTCTTT	CASRQTNTEAFF
NA	TRBD1	TRBV29-1	TRBJ2-7	TGCAGCGTAAGGACAGGGGGCTTCTACGGGCAGTACTTC	CSVRTGGFYGQYF
NA	TRBD1	TRBV10-2	TRBJ2-4	TGCGCCAGCAGTGAAGGAGACAGGGTCGTTCAGTACTTC	CASSEGDRVVQYF
NA	NA	TRBV9	TRBJ2-7	TGTGCCAGCAGCGTAGGAGGAGCAGGAGGCGAGCAGTACTTC	CASSVGGAGGEQYF
NA	NA	TRBV5-1	TRBJ2-5	TGCGCCAGCAGCTTGGCCCCAAAAGGAGCGGGAGAGACCCAGTACTTC	CASSLAPKGAGETQYF
NA	NA	TRBV10-3	TRBJ1-1	TGTGCCATCAGTGAGACCCAGGGGAAGGACACTGAAGCTTTCTTT	CAISETQGKDTEAFF
NA	TRBD2	TRBV5-6	TRBJ2-5	TGTGCCAGCAGCTTTCTAGCGGGAGGTACACAAGAGACCCAGTACTTC	CASSFLAGGTQETQYF
NA	TRBD2	TRBV20-1	TRBJ2-1	TGCAGTGCTAGTGGGGGGAGCGGGAGGGCCTCGAATGAGCAGTTCTTC	CSASGGSGRASNEQFF